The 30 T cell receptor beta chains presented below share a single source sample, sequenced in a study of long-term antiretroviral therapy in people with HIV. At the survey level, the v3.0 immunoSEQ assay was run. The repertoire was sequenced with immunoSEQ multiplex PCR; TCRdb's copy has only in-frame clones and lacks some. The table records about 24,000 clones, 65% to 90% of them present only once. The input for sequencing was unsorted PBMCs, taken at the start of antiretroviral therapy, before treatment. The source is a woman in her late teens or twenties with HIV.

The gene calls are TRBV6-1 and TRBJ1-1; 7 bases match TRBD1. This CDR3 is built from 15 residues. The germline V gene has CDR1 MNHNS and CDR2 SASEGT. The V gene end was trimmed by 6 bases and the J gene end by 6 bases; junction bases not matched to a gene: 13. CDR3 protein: CASSDGMGQYAEAFF. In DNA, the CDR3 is TGTGCCAGCAGCGACGGGATGGGACAGTACGCTGAAGCTTTCTTT.

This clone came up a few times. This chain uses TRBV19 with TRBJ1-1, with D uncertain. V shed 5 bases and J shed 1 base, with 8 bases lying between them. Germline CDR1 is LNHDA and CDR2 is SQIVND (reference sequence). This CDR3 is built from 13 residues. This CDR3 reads CASSLRTNTEAFF. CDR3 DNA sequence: TGTGCCAGTAGTTTAAGGACGAACACTGAAGCTTTCTTT.

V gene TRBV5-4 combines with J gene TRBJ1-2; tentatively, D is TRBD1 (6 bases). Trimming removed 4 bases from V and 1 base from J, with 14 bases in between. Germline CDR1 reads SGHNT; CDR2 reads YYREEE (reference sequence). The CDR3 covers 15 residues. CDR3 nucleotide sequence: TGTGCCAGCAGCCTTTCCAGGGGATTTAACTATGGCTACACCTTC. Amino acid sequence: CASSLSRGFNYGYTF.

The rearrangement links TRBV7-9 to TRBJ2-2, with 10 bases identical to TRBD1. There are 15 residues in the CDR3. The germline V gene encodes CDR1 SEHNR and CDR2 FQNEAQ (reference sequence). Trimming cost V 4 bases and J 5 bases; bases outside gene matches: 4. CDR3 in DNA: TGTGCCAGCAGCTCACCGGGACAGGGGACCGGGGAGCTGTTTTTT. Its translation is CASSSPGQGTGELFF.

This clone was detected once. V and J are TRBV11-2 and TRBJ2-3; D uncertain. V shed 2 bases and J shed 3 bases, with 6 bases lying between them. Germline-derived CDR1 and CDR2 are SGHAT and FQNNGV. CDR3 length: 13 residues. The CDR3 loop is CASSLRSTDTQYF. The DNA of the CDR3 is TGTGCCAGCAGCTTACGGTCGACAGATACGCAGTATTTT.

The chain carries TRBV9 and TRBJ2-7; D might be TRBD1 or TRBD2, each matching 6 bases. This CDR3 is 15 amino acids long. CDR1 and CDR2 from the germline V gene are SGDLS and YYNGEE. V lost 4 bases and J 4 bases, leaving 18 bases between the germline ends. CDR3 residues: CASSPGGHSSYEQYF. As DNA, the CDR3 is TGTGCCAGCAGCCCCGGGGGACACTCCTCATACGAGCAGTACTTC.

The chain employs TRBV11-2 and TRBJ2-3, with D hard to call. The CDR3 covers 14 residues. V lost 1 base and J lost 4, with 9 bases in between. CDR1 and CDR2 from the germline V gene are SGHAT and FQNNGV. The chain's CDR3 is CASSLAGPPDTQYF. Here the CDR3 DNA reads TGTGCCAGCAGCTTAGCGGGCCCCCCAGATACGCAGTATTTT.

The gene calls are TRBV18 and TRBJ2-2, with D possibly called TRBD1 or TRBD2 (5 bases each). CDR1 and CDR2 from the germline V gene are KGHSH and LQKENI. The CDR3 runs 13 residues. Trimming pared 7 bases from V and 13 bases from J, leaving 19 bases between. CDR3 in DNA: TGTGCCAGCTTACAGACCGGGACCTCGGGGCTGTTTTTT. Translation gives CASLQTGTSGLFF.

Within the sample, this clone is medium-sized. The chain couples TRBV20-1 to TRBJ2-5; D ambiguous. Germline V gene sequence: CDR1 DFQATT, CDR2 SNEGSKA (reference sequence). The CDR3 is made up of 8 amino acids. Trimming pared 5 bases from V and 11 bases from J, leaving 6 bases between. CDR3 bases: TGCAGTGCTGGCACTCAGTACTTC. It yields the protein CSAGTQYF.

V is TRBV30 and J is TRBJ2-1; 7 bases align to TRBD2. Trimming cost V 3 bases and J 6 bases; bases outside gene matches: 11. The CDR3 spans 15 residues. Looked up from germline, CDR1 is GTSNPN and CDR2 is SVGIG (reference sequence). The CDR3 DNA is TGTGCCTGGAGGGAACCAGCGGGATCTTCCAATGAGCAGTTCTTC. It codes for CAWREPAGSSNEQFF.

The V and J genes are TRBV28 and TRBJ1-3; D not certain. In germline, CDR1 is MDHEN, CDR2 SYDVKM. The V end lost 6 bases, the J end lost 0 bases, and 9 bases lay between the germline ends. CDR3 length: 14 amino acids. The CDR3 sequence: CASSYDISGNTIYF. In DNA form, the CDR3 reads TGTGCCAGCAGCTACGACATCTCTGGAAACACCATATATTTT.

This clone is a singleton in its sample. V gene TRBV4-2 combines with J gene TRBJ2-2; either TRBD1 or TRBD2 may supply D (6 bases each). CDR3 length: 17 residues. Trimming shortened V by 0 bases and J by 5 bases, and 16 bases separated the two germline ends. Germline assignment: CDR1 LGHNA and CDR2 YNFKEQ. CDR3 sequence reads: CASSQDSQGRGTGELFF. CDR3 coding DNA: TGTGCCAGCAGCCAAGATAGCCAGGGGCGGGGTACCGGGGAGCTGTTTTTT.

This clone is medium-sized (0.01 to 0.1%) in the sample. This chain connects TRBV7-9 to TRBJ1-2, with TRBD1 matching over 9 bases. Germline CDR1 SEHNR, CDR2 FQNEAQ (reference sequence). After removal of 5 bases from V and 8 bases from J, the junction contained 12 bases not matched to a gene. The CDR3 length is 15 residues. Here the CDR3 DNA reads TGTGCCAGCAGCCATACAGGGGGCCGACGGAGGGGCTACACCTTC. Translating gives CASSHTGGRRRGYTF.

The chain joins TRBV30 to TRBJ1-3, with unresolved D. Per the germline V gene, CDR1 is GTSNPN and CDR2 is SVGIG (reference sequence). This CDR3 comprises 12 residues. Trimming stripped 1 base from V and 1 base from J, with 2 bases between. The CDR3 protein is CAWSGSGNTIYF. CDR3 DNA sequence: TGTGCCTGGAGTGGGTCTGGAAACACCATATATTTT.

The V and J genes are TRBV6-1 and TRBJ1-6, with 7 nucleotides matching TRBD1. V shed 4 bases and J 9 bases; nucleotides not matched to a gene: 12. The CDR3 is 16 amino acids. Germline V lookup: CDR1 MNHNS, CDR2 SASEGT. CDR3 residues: CASSVRRQGDGSPLHF. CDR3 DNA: TGTGCCAGCAGTGTCCGGAGGCAGGGGGACGGTTCACCCCTCCACTTT.

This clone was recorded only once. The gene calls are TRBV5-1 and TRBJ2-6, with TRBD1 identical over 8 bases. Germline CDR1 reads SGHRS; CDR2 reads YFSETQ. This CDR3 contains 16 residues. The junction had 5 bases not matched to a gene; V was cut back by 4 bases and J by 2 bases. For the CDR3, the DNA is TGCGCCAGCAGCCCAGGGGGCCTAGCTGGGGCCAACGTCCTGACTTTC. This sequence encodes CASSPGGLAGANVLTF.

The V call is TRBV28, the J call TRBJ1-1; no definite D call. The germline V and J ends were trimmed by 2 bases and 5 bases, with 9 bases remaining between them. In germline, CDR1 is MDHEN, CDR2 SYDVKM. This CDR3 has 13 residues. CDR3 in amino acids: CASSLILETEAFF. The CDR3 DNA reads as TGTGCCAGCAGTTTAATCTTGGAGACTGAAGCTTTCTTT.

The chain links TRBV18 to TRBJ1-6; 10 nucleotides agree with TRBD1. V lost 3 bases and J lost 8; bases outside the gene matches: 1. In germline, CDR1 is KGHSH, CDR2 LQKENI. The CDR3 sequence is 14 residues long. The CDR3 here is CASSPGTGDSPLHF. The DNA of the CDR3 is TGTGCCAGCTCACCTGGGACAGGGGATTCACCCCTCCACTTT. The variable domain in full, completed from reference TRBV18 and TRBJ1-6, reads NAGVMQNPRHLVRRRGQEARLRCSPMKGHSHVYWYRQLPEEGLKFMVYLQKENIIDESGMPKERFSAEFPKEGPSILRIQQVVRGDSAAYFCASSPGTGDSPLHFGNGTRLTVT.

CDR3 sequence: CASSSSDRNYEQYF. The CDR3, as DNA: TGTGCCAGCAGCTCAAGCGATCGTAACTACGAGCAGTACTTC. The genes are TRBV6-6 and TRBJ2-7; D gene ambiguous. This CDR3 contains 14 residues. Germline V gene data show CDR1 as MNHNY and CDR2 as SVGAGI (reference sequence). V dropped 6 bases and J dropped 3 bases, with 15 bases sitting between them.

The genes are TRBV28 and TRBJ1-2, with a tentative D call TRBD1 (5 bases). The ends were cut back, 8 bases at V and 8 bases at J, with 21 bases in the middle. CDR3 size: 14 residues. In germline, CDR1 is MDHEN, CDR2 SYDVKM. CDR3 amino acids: CASGYPRGERGYTF. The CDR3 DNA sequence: TGTGCCAGCGGGTATCCTCGGGGGGAAAGGGGCTACACCTTC.

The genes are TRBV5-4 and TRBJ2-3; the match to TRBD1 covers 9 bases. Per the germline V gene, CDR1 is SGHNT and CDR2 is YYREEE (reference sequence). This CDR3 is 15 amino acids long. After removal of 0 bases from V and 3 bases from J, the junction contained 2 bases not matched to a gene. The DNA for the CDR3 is TGTGCCAGCAGCTTGGGACAGGGGGTTACAGATACGCAGTATTTT. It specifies CASSLGQGVTDTQYF.

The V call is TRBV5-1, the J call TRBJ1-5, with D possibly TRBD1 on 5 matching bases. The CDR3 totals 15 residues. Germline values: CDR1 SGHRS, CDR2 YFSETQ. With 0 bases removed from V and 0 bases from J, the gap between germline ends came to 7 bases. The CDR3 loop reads CASSLGGYSNQPQHF. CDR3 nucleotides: TGCGCCAGCAGCTTGGGGGGGTATAGCAATCAGCCCCAGCATTTT.

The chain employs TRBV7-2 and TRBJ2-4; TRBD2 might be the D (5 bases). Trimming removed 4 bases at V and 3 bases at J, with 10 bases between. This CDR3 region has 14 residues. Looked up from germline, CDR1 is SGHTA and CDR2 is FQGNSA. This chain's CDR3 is CASSSPGGKNIQYF. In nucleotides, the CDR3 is TGTGCCAGCAGCTCCCCAGGAGGCAAAAACATTCAGTACTTC.

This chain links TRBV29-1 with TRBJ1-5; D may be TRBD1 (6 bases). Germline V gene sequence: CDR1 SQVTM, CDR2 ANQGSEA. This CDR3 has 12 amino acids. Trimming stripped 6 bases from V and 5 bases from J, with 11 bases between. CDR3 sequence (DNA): TGCAGCGTCCGAGCAGGGGATCAGCCCCAGCATTTT. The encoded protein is CSVRAGDQPQHF.

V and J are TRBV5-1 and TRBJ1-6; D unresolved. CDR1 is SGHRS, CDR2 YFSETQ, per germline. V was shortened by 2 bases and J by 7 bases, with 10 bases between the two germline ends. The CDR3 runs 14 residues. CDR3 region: CASSLNNVNSPLHF. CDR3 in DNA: TGCGCCAGCAGCTTAAATAATGTAAATTCACCCCTCCACTTT.

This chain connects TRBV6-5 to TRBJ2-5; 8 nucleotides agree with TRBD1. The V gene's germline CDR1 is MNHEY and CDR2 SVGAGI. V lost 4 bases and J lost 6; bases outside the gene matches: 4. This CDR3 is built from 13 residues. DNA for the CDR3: TGTGCCAGCAGTTCAGGGGGCGCAAAGACCCAGTACTTC. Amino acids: CASSSGGAKTQYF.

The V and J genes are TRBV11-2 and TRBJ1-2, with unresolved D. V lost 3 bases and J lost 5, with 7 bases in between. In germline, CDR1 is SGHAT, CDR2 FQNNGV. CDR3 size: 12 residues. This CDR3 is CASSFREYGYTF. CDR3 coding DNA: TGTGCCAGCAGCTTTAGGGAGTATGGCTACACCTTC. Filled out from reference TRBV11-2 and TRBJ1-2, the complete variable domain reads EAGVAQSPRYKIIEKRQSVAFWCNPISGHATLYWYQQILGQGPKLLIQFQNNGVVDDSQLPKDRFSAERLKGVDSTLKIQPAKLEDSAVYLCASSFREYGYTFGSGTRLTVV.

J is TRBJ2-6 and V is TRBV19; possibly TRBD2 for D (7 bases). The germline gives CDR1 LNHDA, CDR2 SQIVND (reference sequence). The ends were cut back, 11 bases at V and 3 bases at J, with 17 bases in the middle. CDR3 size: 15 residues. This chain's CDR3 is CASWGGQGGANVLTF. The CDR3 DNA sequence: TGTGCCTCCTGGGGGGGCCAGGGTGGGGCCAACGTCCTGACTTTC.

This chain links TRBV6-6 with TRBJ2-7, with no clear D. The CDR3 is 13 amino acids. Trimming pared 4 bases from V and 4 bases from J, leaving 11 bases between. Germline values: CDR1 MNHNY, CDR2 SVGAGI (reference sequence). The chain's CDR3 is CASSSPGTYEQYF. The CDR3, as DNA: TGTGCCAGCAGTTCCCCGGGTACATACGAGCAGTACTTC.

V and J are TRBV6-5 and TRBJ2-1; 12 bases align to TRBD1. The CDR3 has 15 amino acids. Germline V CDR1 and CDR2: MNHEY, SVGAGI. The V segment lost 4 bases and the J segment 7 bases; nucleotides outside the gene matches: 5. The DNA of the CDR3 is TGTGCCAGCAGTTCGTGGGACAGGGGGCTAAATGAGCAGTTCTTC. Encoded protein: CASSSWDRGLNEQFF.